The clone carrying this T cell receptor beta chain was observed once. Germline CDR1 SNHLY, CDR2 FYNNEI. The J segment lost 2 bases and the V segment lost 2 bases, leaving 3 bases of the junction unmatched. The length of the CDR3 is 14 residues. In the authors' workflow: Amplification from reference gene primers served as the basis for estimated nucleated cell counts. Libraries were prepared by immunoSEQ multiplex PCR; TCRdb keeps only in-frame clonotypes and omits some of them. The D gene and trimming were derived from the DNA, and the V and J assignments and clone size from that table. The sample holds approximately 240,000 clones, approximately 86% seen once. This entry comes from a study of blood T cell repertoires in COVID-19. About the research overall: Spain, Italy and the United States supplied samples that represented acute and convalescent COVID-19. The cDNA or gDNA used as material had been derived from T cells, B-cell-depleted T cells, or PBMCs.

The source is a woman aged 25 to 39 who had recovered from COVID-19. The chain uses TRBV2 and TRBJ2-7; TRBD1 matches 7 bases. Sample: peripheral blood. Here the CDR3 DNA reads TGTGCCAGCAGTGAAAGGGACAGTACCTACGAGCAGTACTTC. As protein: CASSERDSTYEQYF. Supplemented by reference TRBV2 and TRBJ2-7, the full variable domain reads EPEVTQTPSHQVTQMGQEVILRCVPISNHLYFYWYRQILGQKVEFLVSFYNNEISEKSEIFDDQFSVERPDGSNFTLKIRSTKLEDSAMYFCASSERDSTYEQYFGPGTRLTVT.